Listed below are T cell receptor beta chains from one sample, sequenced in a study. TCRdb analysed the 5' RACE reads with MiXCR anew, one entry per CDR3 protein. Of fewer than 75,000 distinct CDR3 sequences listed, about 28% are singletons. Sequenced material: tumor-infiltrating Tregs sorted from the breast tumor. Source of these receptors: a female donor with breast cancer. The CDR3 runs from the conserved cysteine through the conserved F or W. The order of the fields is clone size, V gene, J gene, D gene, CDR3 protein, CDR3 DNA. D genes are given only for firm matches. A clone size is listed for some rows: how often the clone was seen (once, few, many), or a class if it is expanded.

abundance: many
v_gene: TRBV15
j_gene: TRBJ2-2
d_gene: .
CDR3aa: CATGHTGTTNTGELFF
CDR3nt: TGTGCCACCGGACATACCGGGACCACAAACACCGGGGAGCTGTTTTTT

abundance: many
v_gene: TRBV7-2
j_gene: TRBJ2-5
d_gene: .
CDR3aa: CASSLNPLGLAIKETQYF
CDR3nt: TGTGCCAGCAGCTTAAACCCCCTTGGCCTAGCGATTAAAGAGACCCAGTACTTC

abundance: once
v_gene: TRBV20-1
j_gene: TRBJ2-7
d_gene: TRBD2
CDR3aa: CSAPGLAGPYEQYF
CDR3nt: TGCAGTGCACCGGGACTAGCGGGTCCCTACGAGCAGTACTTC

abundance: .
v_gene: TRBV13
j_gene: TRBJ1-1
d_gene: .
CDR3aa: CASSLNRETEAFF
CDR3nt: TGTGCCAGCAGCCTCAACAGGGAGACTGAAGCTTTCTTT

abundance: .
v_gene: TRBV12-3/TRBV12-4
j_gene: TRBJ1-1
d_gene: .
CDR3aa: CASRLTESEAFF
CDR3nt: TGTGCCAGCAGGCTGACAGAGTCGGAAGCTTTCTTT

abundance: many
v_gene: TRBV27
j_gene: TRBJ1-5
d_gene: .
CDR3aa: CASSNTAGQPQHF
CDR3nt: TGTGCCAGCAGCAACACGGCCGGTCAGCCCCAGCATTTT

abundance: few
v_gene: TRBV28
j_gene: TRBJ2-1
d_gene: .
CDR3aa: CATWGPYNEQFF
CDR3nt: TGTGCCACCTGGGGCCCCTACAATGAGCAGTTCTTC

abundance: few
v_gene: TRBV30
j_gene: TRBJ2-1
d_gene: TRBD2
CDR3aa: CAWSKGGLRPSGDYNEQFF
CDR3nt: TGTGCCTGGAGTAAAGGGGGACTGCGCCCTAGCGGGGACTACAATGAGCAGTTCTTC

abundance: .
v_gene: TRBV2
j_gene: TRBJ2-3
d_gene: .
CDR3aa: CASSGVTSTDTQYF
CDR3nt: TGTGCCAGCAGTGGGGTTACAAGCACAGATACGCAGTATTTT

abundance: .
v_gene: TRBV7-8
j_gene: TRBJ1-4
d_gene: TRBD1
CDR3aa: CAGSPDRGANEKLFF
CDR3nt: TGTGCCGGCAGCCCCGACAGGGGAGCTAATGAAAAACTGTTTTTT

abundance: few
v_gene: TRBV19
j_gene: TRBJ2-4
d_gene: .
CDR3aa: CASSIPYLRVQYF
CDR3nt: TGTGCCAGTAGTATCCCCTACTTAAGGGTTCAGTACTTC

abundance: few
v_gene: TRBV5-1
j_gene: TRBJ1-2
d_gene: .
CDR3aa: CASSSDPNYGYTF
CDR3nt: TGCGCCAGCAGCTCCGACCCTAACTATGGCTACACCTTC

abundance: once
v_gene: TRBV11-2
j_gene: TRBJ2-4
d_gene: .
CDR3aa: CASSLDRGNIQYF
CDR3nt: TGTGCCAGCAGCTTAGACAGGGGAAACATTCAGTACTTC

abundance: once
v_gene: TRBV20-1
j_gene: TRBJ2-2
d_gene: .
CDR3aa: CSASSKAMEGSGELFF
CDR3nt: TGCAGTGCTAGCTCCAAAGCTATGGAGGGGTCCGGGGAGCTGTTTTTT

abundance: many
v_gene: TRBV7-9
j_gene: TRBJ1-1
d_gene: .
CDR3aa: CASSLDMNTEAFF
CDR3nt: TGTGCCAGCAGCTTAGACATGAACACTGAAGCTTTCTTT

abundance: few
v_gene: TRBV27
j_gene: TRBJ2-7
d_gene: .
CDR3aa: CASRWGGQASYEQYF
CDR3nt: TGTGCCAGCAGATGGGGTGGGCAGGCCTCCTACGAGCAGTACTTC

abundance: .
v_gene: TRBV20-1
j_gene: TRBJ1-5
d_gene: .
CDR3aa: CSALDRNNQPQHF
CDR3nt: TGCAGTGCGCTAGACAGGAACAATCAGCCCCAGCATTTT

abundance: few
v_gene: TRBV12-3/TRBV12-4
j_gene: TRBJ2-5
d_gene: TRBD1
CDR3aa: CASSPKTGIETQYF
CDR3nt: TGTGCCAGCAGTCCCAAGACAGGGATTGAGACCCAGTACTTC

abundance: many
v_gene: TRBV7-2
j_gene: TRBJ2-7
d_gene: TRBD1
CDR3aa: CASSTTTGRSYEQYF
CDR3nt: TGTGCCAGCAGCACGACGACAGGGCGCTCCTACGAGCAGTACTTC

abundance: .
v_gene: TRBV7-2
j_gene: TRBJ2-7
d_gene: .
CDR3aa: CASSLTGLRSYEQYF
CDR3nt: TGTGCCAGCAGCCTGACGGGGTTAAGGTCCTACGAGCAGTACTTC

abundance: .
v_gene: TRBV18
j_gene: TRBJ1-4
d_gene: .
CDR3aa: CASSPGSNNEKLFF
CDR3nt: TGTGCCAGCTCACCGGGGTCCAATAATGAAAAACTGTTTTTT

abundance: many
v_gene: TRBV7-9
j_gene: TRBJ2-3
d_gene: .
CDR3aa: CASSLAISTDTQYF
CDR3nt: TGTGCCAGCAGCTTAGCGATTAGCACAGATACGCAGTATTTT

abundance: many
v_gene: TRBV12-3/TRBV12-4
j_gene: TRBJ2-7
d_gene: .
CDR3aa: CASSLPFLGQYF
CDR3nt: TGTGCCAGCAGTTTGCCCTTTCTAGGGCAGTACTTC

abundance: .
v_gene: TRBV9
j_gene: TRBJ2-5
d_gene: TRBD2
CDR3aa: CASSVGTSMETQYF
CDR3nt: TGTGCCAGCAGCGTCGGGACTAGCATGGAGACCCAGTACTTC

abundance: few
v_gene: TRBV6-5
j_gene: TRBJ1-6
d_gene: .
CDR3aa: CASSSIGALNSPLHF
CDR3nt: TGTGCCAGCAGTTCCATCGGGGCCTTAAATTCACCCCTCCACTTT

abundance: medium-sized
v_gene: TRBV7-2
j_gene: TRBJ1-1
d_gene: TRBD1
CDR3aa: CASSYRQGRTEAFF
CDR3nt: TGTGCCAGCAGCTACAGACAGGGACGCACTGAAGCTTTCTTT

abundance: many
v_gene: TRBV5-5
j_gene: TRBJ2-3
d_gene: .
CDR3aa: CASSLAGGGLTDTQYF
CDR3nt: TGTGCCAGCAGCTTGGCCGGCGGCGGACTTACAGATACGCAGTATTTT

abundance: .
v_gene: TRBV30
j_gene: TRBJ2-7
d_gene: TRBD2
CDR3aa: CAWSAGLVSEQYF
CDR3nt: TGTGCCTGGAGTGCGGGACTAGTCTCGGAGCAGTACTTC

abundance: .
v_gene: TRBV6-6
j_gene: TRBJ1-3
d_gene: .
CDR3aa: CASTRSSGNTIYF
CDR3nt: TGTGCCAGCACCCGATCCTCTGGAAACACCATATATTTT

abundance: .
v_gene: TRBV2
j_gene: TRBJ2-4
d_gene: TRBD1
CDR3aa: CASSEARGLAKNIQYF
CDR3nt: TGTGCCAGCAGTGAAGCCAGGGGGTTAGCCAAAAACATTCAGTACTTC

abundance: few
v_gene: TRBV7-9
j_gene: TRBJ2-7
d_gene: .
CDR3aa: CASSRMPGGGQNEQYF
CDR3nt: TGTGCCAGCAGCCGTATGCCCGGCGGGGGCCAGAACGAGCAGTACTTC

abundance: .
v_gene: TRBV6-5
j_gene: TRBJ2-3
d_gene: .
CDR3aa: CAIRDSRTYTQYF
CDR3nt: TGTGCCATACGGGACTCACGCACATATACGCAGTATTTT

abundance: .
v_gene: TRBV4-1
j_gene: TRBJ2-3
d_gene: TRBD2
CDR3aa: CASSQGTSGRVGTQYF
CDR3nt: TGCGCCAGCAGCCAAGGGACTAGCGGGAGAGTAGGTACGCAGTATTTT

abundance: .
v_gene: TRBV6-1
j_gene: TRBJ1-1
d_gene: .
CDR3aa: CASSAQRTGNTEAFF
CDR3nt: TGTGCCAGCAGTGCCCAAAGGACCGGGAACACTGAAGCTTTCTTT

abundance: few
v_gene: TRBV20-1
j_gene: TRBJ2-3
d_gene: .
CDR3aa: CSARVRDTQYF
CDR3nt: TGCAGTGCCCGCGTTCGGGATACGCAGTATTTT

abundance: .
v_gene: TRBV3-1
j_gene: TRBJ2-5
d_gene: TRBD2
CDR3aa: CASSPGRRGSQETQYF
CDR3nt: TGTGCCAGCAGCCCCGGAAGGCGGGGGTCTCAAGAGACCCAGTACTTC

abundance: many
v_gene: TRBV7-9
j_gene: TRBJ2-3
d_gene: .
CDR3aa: CASSFVRGPSTDTQYF
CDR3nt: TGTGCCAGCAGCTTCGTCAGGGGACCAAGCACAGATACGCAGTATTTT

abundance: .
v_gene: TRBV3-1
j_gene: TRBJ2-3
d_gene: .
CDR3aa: CASSQLDTQYF
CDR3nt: TGTGCCAGCAGCCAACTAGATACGCAGTATTTT

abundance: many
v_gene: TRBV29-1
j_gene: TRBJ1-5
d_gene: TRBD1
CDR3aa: CSVENRRDRVSNQPQHF
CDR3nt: TGCAGCGTTGAAAATAGAAGGGACAGAGTTAGCAATCAGCCCCAGCATTTT